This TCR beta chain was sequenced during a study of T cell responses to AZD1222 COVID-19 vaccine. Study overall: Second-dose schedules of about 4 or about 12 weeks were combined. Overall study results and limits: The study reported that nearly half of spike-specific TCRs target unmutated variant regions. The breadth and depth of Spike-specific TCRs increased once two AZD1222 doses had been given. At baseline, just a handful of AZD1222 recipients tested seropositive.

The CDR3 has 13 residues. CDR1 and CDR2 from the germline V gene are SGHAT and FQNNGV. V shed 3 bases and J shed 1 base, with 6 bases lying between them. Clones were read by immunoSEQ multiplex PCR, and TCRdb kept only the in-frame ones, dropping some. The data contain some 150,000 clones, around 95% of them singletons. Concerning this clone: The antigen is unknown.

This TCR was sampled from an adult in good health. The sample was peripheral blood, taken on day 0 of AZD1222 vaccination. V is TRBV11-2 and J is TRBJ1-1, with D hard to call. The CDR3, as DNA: TGTGCCAGCAGCTTGTCCCCGAACACTGAAGCTTTCTTT. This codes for CASSLSPNTEAFF.